This entry lists 10 T cell receptor beta chains sequenced from one sample in a study of identical twins (dated by TCRdb to 2016 to 2017). The library was made by 5' RACE. The listed sequencing device is Illumina HiSeq 2000. TCRdb reprocessing: public reads trimmed at Q25 with fastp, clones called with MiXCR, in-frame beta chains kept. Each CDR3 protein appears once, grouped with its most common genes and DNA. Recorded for this sample are some 260,000 distinct CDR3 sequences; around 15% of them occurred a single time. The top ten clones comprise approximately 9.3% of the sample. Sequenced material: memory (CD45RO+) T cells sorted from blood. The intended sense of this specimen's cell subset or site label: CD45RO+ enriched T cells. These receptors all stem from a woman in her late teens or twenties in good health.

This clonotype was detected only a few times. V usage is TRBV6-5 and J usage is TRBJ2-4, with a possible D match to TRBD1 (5 bases). The germline gives CDR1 MNHEY, CDR2 SVGAGI. The germline V and J ends were trimmed by 4 bases and 1 base, with 11 bases remaining between them. This CDR3 contains 15 residues. CDR3 sequence reads: CASSWTKLAKNIQYF. The CDR3 DNA is TGTGCCAGCAGTTGGACAAAACTGGCCAAAAACATTCAGTACTTC.

This clonotype was counted at least ten times. The chain uses TRBV12-3 or TRBV12-4 and TRBJ2-7; D perhaps matches TRBD1 (6 bases). This CDR3 is built from 13 residues. V was pared by 3 bases and J by 2 bases, with 8 bases between. CDR3 in DNA: TGTGCCAGCAGTTTGGGGACAACCTACGAGCAGTACTTC. Amino acids: CASSLGTTYEQYF.

This clonotype was counted between two and nine times. This chain links TRBV5-1 with TRBJ2-2; D is ambiguous. V lost 2 bases and J lost 1, with 3 bases in between. From germline, CDR1 is SGHRS and CDR2 YFSETQ. This CDR3 contains 13 residues. The CDR3 loop is CASSLWNTGELFF. For the CDR3, the DNA is TGCGCCAGCAGCTTATGGAACACCGGGGAGCTGTTTTTT.

This clonotype occurred a few times. This chain links TRBV30 with TRBJ2-7; D remains unclear. The length of the CDR3 is 10 residues. In germline, CDR1 is GTSNPN, CDR2 SVGIG (reference sequence). Trimming removed 1 base at V and 6 bases at J, with 4 bases between. The CDR3 is CAWSGREQYF. The CDR3 region has the DNA TGTGCCTGGAGTGGTCGCGAGCAGTACTTC.

Here the CDR3 DNA reads TGTGCCAGCAGTGACATTGCAGGGAATCAGCCCCAGCATTTT. Amino acid sequence: CASSDIAGNQPQHF. The V call is TRBV2, the J call TRBJ1-5; possibly TRBD1 for D (5 bases). V was clipped by 3 bases and J by 4 bases, with 10 bases between them. The germline gives CDR1 SNHLY, CDR2 FYNNEI. The CDR3 totals 14 residues.

The chain couples TRBV7-3 to TRBJ2-5; 8 bases map to TRBD1. The CDR3 loop spans 13 amino acids. CDR1 and CDR2 from the germline V gene are SGHTA and FQGTGA. J gave up 4 bases and V 5 bases, and 3 bases lay outside the gene matches. This CDR3 reads CASSQGAGETQYF. For the CDR3, the DNA is TGTGCCAGCAGCCAGGGGGCGGGAGAGACCCAGTACTTC.

J is TRBJ2-5 and V is TRBV27; 8 bases fit TRBD1. Germline CDR1 reads MNHEY; CDR2 reads SMNVEV (reference sequence). CDR3 length: 16 residues. Trimming at V came to 2 bases and at J to 2 bases, leaving 7 bases not matched to a gene. The CDR3 region has the DNA TGTGCCAGCAGTTTAAGGGACAGGTTGCTGCAAGAGACCCAGTACTTC. Protein product: CASSLRDRLLQETQYF.

This clonotype was detected only a few times. The chain employs TRBV5-4 and TRBJ2-1, with 8 bases aligning to TRBD2. Trimming cost V 0 bases and J 10 bases; bases outside gene matches: 9. This CDR3 contains 15 residues. Per the germline V gene, CDR1 is SGHNT and CDR2 is YYREEE (reference sequence). Here the CDR3 DNA reads TGTGCCAGCAGCTTGGGTCTCGGGGGGGCAGGAGAGCAGTTCTTC. Encoded protein: CASSLGLGGAGEQFF.

On this clonotype: As the CDR3 is not closed by the conserved phenylalanine or tryptophan, this likely results from a read error. This rearrangement joins TRBV7-9 to TRBJ2-7; TRBD1 matches 7 bases. V lost 3 bases to trimming and J lost 7 bases; unmatched junction nucleotides: 6. CDR1 and CDR2 from the germline V gene are SEHNR and FQNEAQ (reference sequence). The CDR3 consists of 13 residues. The CDR3 DNA reads as TGTGCCAGCAGCTTCGACAGGGCTGAGGAGCAGTACTAC. Protein: CASSFDRAEEQYY.

This clonotype was detected only a few times. The chain links TRBV20-1 to TRBJ2-1; no definite D call. Germline V CDR1 and CDR2: DFQATT, SNEGSKA (reference sequence). This CDR3 comprises 14 residues. The V and J ends lost 6 bases and 3 bases respectively, with 15 bases between them. The CDR3 bases are TGCAGTGCGGGTCCCGACGGAAACTACAATGAGCAGTTCTTC. This encodes CSAGPDGNYNEQFF.